The T cell receptor (beta chain) under discussion was sequenced for a study of blood T cells in healthy people across ages (dated by TCRdb to about 2015). Background on the whole study: In model experiments, roughly one uniquely barcoded TCR beta cDNA molecule per two T cells was captured by template switching. To track age-related changes in TCR beta repertoire diversity, the study relied on deep sequencing normalized with unique cDNA molecular identifiers. Two additional independent replicas of 1 million unique cDNA reads from the same blood draw were analyzed for two donors (one aged 18 to 29 and one aged 80 or older). The donors were divided into four age groups: young (average around 16 years), middle-aged (around 37), aged (around 59) and long-lived (nearly 85). To avoid experimental bias, donors of different ages were distributed randomly across sequencing lanes.

Library prep was done by 5' RACE. A second PCR of roughly 7 to 11 cycles was performed with a sample-barcoded 5' primer and a J-beta primer mix. A template-switch 5' adaptor carrying 12 random nucleotides introduced a unique molecular identifier onto each TCR beta cDNA molecule. At least 2.5 million CDR3-containing paired-end reads were obtained from each sample. First-strand cDNA was synthesized from all RNA with the Mint cDNA synthesis kit, primed by a TRBC-specific oligonucleotide. Following uracil-DNA glycosylase treatment, a first 18-cycle PCR with universal primers M1SS and BC2_uni_R was performed on all cDNA. From the authors' description of their analysis: For normalization, 1 million high-quality reads, each with a distinct molecular identifier, were randomly selected from each sample. Reads with shared molecular identifiers were discarded instead of being binned into consensus sequences. MiTCR, run with a Q25 quality threshold and the strictest error-elimination algorithm, handled CDR3 identification, clonotype clustering and error correction. A nonparametric unseen species model using Euler transformation provided a lower-bound estimate of total TCR beta diversity. The public sequencing data were trimmed at Q25 with fastp and processed into clonotypes with MiXCR by TCRdb, which kept only in-frame beta chains. Rows merge per CDR3 protein into single entries with the most common DNA and genes. The V and J calls follow TCRdb's processing rather than the paper's. The sample table contains roughly 1.9 million distinct CDR3 sequences; only one count was recorded for about 39% of them. Roughly 23% of the sample belongs to the ten largest clones.

As encoded in the germline V gene (reference sequence), CDR1 is SGHKS while CDR2 is YYEKEE. From the cysteine through the phenylalanine, the CDR3 covers 15 amino acids. Kept here is only the CDR3 DNA, which spans 45 bases and is read in frame from base 1. Systemically healthy Caucasian individuals from Russia, approximately 39 in total and aged 6 to 90 years, were included as donors. Ten milliliters of peripheral blood were drawn from each donor into EDTA-treated Vacutainer tubes. Ficoll-Paque density-gradient centrifugation was used to isolate PBMCs, with at least 7 million per sample. Total RNA was extracted from PBMCs with Trizol reagent, with at least 5.5 micrograms obtained per sample. For every donor, an aliquot of PBMCs went through flow cytometry to measure the percentages of naive CD45RAhigh/CD27high T cells. The study at large found these results: Estimates of total diversity based on one million sequenced T cells were regarded as lower bounds and as underestimates. Compared with the aged group, the long-lived group had more naive CD4+ T cells, fewer expanded clones and increased TCR diversity, a pattern suggesting age selection. There was a strong correlation between observed TCR beta diversity and the percentage of naive T cells measured by flow cytometry. Conclusive comparison of naive and antigen-experienced compartments was prevented by the profiling of bulk unsorted PBMCs. Observed TCR beta diversity per million T cells fell roughly linearly with age, and a significant reduction was already apparent by age around 40. Because the CMV infection status of the donors was unknown, age-related changes in expanded clonotypes may potentially have been confounded.

This clonotype has just one count. No antigen is known for it. The junction shows a germline mismatch at one end, possibly a read error. The V gene is TRBV5-5 and the J gene is TRBJ2-1; the D gene is possibly TRBD1 or TRBD2, each agreeing over 6 bases. This receptor was identified in a human donor in good health. Input material: blood. The nucleotide sequence is given as TGTGCCAGCAGCTCAAGGGGGGACTCCTACAATGGGCAGTTCTTC. Translated, it gives CASSSRGDSYNGQFF.